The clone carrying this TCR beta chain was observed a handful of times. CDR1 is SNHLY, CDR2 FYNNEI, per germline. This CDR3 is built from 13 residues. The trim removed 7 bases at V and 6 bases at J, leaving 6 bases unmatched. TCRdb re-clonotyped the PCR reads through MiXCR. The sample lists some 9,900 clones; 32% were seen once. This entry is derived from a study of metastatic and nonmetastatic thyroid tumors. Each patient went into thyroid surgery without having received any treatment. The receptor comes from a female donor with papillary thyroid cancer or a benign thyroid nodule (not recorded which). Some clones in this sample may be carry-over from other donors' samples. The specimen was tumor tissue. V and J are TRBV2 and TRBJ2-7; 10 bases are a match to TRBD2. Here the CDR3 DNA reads TGTGCCAGCATTGGAGCGGGAGGGCTCGAGCAGTACTTC. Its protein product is CASIGAGGLEQYF.